Listed below are T cell receptor beta chains from one sample, sequenced in a study of radiation and T cells in renal cell carcinoma. Profiling relied on immunoSEQ multiplex PCR, and the TCRdb table lists in-frame clones only, not all of them. Of about 74,000 clones listed, roughly nine tenths are singletons. This specimen consisted of blood, obtained from a patient whose treatment included radiotherapy and nephrectomy. The origin of the receptors is a woman between 70 and 85 years old with renal cell carcinoma. Each CDR3 is given with its conserved first and last residue. Fields, in order: V gene, clone size, J gene, D gene, CDR3 protein, CDR3 DNA. D genes are given only for firm matches. Where a row states a size, it is once, few, many or the class of an expanded clone; other rows omit it.

>TRBV10-3|-|TRBJ2-1|TRBD2
CAISESAGGLNEQFF
TGTGCCATCAGTGAGTCGGCGGGGGGGCTTAATGAGCAGTTCTTC
>TRBV4-2|-|TRBJ2-2|-
CASSPAKRVDTGELFF
TGTGCCAGCAGCCCCGCCAAGAGGGTTGACACCGGGGAGCTGTTTTTT
>TRBV6-5|-|TRBJ1-2|-
CASIRSQGNYGYTF
TGTGCCAGCATAAGATCCCAGGGGAACTATGGCTACACCTTC
>TRBV14|-|TRBJ2-7|-
CASSLGQGGYEQYF
TGTGCCAGCAGCCTAGGGCAGGGCGGCTACGAGCAGTACTTC
>TRBV30|few|TRBJ1-4|-
CAWSETPTDREKLFF
TGTGCCTGGAGTGAAACGCCGACAGACAGGGAAAAACTGTTTTTT
>TRBV7-9|-|TRBJ1-5|-
CASSFSNQPQHF
TGTGCCAGCAGCTTCTCAAATCAGCCCCAGCATTTT
>TRBV19|-|TRBJ1-5|TRBD1
CASSFDRVDQPQHF
TGTGCCAGTAGTTTTGACAGGGTGGATCAGCCCCAGCATTTT
>TRBV7-7|-|TRBJ2-1|TRBD2
CASSFSGGPGNEQFF
TGTGCTAGCAGCTTTAGCGGGGGGCCAGGTAATGAGCAGTTCTTC
>TRBV15|-|TRBJ2-7|-
CATSRGGASYEQYF
TGTGCCACCAGCAGAGGGGGGGCCTCCTACGAGCAGTACTTC
>TRBV4-3|-|TRBJ1-5|-
CASSQDPINQPQHF
TGCGCCAGCAGCCAAGATCCGATAAATCAGCCCCAGCATTTT
>TRBV9|-|TRBJ2-7|-
CASSVGSGSYEQYF
TGTGCCAGCAGCGTAGGATCAGGGTCCTACGAGCAGTACTTC
>TRBV7-9|-|TRBJ1-1|-
CASSTDRDLGNTEAFF
TGTGCCAGCAGCACCGACCGGGACCTGGGGAACACTGAAGCTTTCTTT
>TRBV5-1|-|TRBJ2-5|-
CASSLPQGGNQETQYF
TGCGCCAGCAGCCTTCCCCAAGGGGGAAACCAAGAGACCCAGTACTTC
>TRBV5-1|once|TRBJ1-1|-
CASSPKGGTEAFF
TGCGCCAGCAGCCCGAAAGGGGGGACTGAAGCTTTCTTT
>TRBV7-2|-|TRBJ2-7|TRBD2
CASSLAGGLSYEQYF
TGTGCCAGCAGCTTAGCGGGGGGACTATCCTACGAGCAGTACTTC
>TRBV7-2|-|TRBJ2-7|TRBD1
CASSLETGGSYEQYF
TGTGCCAGCAGCTTAGAAACAGGGGGCTCCTACGAGCAGTACTTC
>TRBV6-6|few|TRBJ1-6|-
CASLTGMRSPLHF
TGTGCCAGCCTAACGGGGATGCGCTCACCCCTCCACTTT
>TRBV7-9|-|TRBJ2-7|-
CASRTYSSYEQYF
TGTGCCAGCAGGACCTACTCCTCCTACGAGCAGTACTTC
>TRBV28|-|TRBJ1-6|TRBD1
CASSSRTGGYNSPLHF
TGTGCCAGCAGTTCCCGGACAGGGGGCTATAATTCACCCCTCCACTTT
>TRBV28|-|TRBJ1-4|TRBD1
CASSTPFGQDHEKLFF
TGTGCCAGCAGTACGCCGTTCGGACAGGATCATGAAAAACTGTTTTTT
>TRBV11-3|-|TRBJ2-2|-
CASRATSNGELFF
TGTGCCAGCAGGGCCACTAGTAACGGGGAGCTGTTTTTT
>TRBV9|-|TRBJ1-2|TRBD1
CASSTMYRGQDGYTF
TGTGCCAGCAGCACGATGTACAGGGGGCAGGATGGCTACACCTTC
>TRBV7-2|-|TRBJ1-1|-
CASSLKGPSSIEAFF
TGTGCCAGCAGCTTAAAGGGACCCTCGAGTATTGAAGCTTTCTTT
>TRBV7-9|-|TRBJ2-5|TRBD2
CASSLWAGGNQETQYF
TGTGCCAGCAGCTTATGGGCGGGGGGGAACCAAGAGACCCAGTACTTC
>TRBV19|-|TRBJ1-2|-
CASSTQANYGYTF
TGTGCCAGTAGTACTCAGGCTAACTATGGCTACACCTTC
>TRBV5-1|-|TRBJ1-2|-
CASSPRTDGYGYTF
TGCGCCAGCAGCCCTCGGACAGATGGCTATGGCTACACCTTC
>TRBV25-1|-|TRBJ1-2|-
CASSEGPYGYTF
TGTGCCAGCAGTGAAGGACCGTATGGCTACACCTTC
>TRBV6-5|-|TRBJ2-1|-
CASSYSLGPPYNEQFF
TGTGCCAGCAGTTACTCATTAGGGCCCCCCTACAATGAGCAGTTCTTC
>TRBV6-6|-|TRBJ2-1|-
CASARLEYNEQFF
TGTGCCTCCGCCCGCCTCGAATACAATGAGCAGTTCTTC
>TRBV4-3|-|TRBJ1-5|TRBD1
CASSQSRTGGNQPQHF
TGCGCCAGCAGCCAATCCAGGACAGGGGGAAATCAGCCCCAGCATTTT
>TRBV5-6|-|TRBJ2-7|TRBD1
CASSLRWTGKSYEQYF
TGTGCCAGCAGCTTGAGGTGGACAGGGAAAAGCTACGAGCAGTACTTC
>TRBV5-1|-|TRBJ2-5|-
CASSPGTQETQYF
TGCGCCAGCAGCCCCGGGACGCAAGAGACCCAGTACTTC
>TRBV6-4|-|TRBJ1-2|-
CASSAEQGNLYGYTF
TGTGCCAGCAGTGCCGAACAGGGAAATCTATATGGCTACACCTTC
>TRBV5-1|-|TRBJ2-1|-
CASSLQGGGEQFF
TGCGCCAGCAGCCTACAGGGTGGAGGTGAGCAGTTCTTC
>TRBV9|few|TRBJ1-4|-
CASSVRQSNEKLFF
TGTGCCAGCAGCGTACGACAGAGTAATGAAAAACTGTTTTTT
>TRBV6-1|-|TRBJ2-6|-
CASSEERSGANVLTF
TGTGCCAGCAGTGAAGAGCGCTCTGGGGCCAACGTCCTGACTTTC
>TRBV5-6|-|TRBJ2-7|TRBD1
CASSLPGQGRYEQYF
TGTGCCAGCAGCTTACCGGGACAGGGGAGGTACGAGCAGTACTTC
>TRBV11-3|-|TRBJ2-1|-
CASSKRAEQFF
TGTGCCAGCAGCAAACGGGCTGAGCAGTTCTTC
>TRBV5-1|-|TRBJ2-1|TRBD1
CASSHDRVSQFF
TGCGCCAGCAGCCACGACAGGGTATCGCAGTTCTTC
>TRBV4-2|-|TRBJ2-3|-
CASSRPGTSTDTQYF
TGTGCCAGCAGCCGTCCCGGGACTAGCACAGATACGCAGTATTTT
>TRBV13|-|TRBJ1-1|-
CASSLIGGVTEAFF
TGTGCCAGCAGCTTAATAGGAGGAGTCACTGAAGCTTTCTTT
>TRBV28|-|TRBJ1-2|-
CASKTGGGNYGYTF
TGTGCCAGCAAGACCGGGGGCGGTAACTATGGCTACACCTTC
>TRBV10-2|-|TRBJ1-5|-
CASSESGGTFQPQHF
TGCGCCAGCAGTGAGTCGGGGGGAACGTTTCAGCCCCAGCATTTT
>TRBV5-6|-|TRBJ2-5|-
CASSPGTLQETQYF
TGTGCCAGCAGCCCGGGGACACTCCAAGAGACCCAGTACTTC
>TRBV6-1|-|TRBJ2-1|-
CASSETQGTFYNEQFF
TGTGCCAGCAGTGAAACGCAGGGGACGTTTTACAATGAGCAGTTCTTC